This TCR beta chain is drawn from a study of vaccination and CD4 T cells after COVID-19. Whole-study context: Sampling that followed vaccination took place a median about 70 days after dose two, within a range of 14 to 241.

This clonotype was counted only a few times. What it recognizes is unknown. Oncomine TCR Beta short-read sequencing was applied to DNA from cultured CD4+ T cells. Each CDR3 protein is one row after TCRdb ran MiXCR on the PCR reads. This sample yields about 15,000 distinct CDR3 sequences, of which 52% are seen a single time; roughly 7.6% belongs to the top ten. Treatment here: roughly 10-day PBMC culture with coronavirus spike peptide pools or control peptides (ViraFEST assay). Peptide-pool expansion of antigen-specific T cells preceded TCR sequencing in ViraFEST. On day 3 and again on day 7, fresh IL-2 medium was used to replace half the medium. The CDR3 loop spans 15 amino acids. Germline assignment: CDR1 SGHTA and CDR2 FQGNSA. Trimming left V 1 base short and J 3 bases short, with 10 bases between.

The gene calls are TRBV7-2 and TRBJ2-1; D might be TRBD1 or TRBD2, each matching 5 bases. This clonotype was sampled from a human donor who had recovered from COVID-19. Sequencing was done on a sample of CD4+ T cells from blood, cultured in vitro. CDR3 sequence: CASSLGGFRYNEQFF. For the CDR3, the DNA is TGTGCCAGCAGCTTAGGGGGGTTTCGCTACAATGAGCAGTTCTTC.